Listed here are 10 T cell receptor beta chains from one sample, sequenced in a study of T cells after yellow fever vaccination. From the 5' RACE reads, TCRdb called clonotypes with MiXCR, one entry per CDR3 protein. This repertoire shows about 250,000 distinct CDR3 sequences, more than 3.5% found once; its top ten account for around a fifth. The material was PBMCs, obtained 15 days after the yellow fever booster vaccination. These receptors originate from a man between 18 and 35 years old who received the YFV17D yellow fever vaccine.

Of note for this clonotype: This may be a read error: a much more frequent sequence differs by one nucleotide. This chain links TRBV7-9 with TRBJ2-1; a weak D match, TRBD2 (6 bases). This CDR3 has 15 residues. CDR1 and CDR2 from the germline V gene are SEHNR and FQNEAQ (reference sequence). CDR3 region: CASSPRAGTYTEQFF. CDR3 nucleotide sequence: TGTGCCAGCAGCCCCCGAGCGGGCACCTACACTGAGCAGTTCTTC.

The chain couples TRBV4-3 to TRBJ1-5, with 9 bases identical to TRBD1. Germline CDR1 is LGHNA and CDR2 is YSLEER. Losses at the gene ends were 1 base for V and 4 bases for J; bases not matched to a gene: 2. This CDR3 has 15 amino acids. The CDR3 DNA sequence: TGCGCCAGCAGCCAAGGGACAGGGGTAAATCAGCCCCAGCATTTT. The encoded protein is CASSQGTGVNQPQHF.

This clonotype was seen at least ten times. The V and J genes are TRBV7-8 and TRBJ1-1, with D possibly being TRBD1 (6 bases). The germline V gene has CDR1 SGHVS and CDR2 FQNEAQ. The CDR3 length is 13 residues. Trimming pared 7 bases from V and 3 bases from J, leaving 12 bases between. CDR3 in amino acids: CASIRPGDTEAFF. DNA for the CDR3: TGTGCCAGCATCCGGCCAGGGGACACTGAAGCTTTCTTT.

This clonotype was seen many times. Written as DNA, the CDR3 is TGCGCCAGCAGCCAAAGGTCTCGGGGAAAACACAATGAGCAGTTCTTC. Residues: CASSQRSRGKHNEQFF. The rearrangement joins TRBV4-3 to TRBJ2-1, with a possible D match to TRBD2 (5 bases). The CDR3 has 16 residues. The V gene's germline CDR1 is LGHNA and CDR2 YSLEER. V was shortened by 2 bases and J by 5 bases, with 16 bases between the two germline ends.

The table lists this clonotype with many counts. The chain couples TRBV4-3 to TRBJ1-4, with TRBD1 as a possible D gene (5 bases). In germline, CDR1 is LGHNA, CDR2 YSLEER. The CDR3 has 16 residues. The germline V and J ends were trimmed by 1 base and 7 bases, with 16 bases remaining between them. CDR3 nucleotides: TGCGCCAGCAGCCAAGTTGGGGGAGGACTGATTGAAAAACTGTTTTTT. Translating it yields CASSQVGGGLIEKLFF.

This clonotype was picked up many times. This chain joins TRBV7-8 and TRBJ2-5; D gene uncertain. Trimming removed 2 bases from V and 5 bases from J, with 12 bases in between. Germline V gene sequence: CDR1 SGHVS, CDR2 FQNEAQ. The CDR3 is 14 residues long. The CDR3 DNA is TGTGCCAGCAGCTTAAAAGGTGTTCGGGAGACCCAGTACTTC. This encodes CASSLKGVRETQYF.

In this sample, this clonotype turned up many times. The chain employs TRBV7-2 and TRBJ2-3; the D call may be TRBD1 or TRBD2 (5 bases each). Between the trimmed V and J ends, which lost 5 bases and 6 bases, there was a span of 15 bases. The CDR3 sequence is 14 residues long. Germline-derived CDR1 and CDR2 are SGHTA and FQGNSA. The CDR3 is CASSVSGQADTQYF. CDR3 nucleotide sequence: TGTGCCAGCAGCGTTTCGGGGCAAGCGGATACGCAGTATTTT.

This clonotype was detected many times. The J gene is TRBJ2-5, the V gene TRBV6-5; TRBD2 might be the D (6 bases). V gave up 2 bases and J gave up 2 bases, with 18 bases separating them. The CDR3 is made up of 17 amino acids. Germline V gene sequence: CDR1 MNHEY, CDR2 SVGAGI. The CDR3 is CASSYKEANSGQETQYF. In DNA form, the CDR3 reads TGTGCCAGCAGTTACAAGGAGGCTAACAGCGGGCAAGAGACCCAGTACTTC.

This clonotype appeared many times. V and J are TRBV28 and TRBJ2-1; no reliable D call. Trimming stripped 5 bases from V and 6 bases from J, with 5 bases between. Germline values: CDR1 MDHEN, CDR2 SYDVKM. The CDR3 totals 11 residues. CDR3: CASSPSNEQFF. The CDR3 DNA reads TGTGCCAGCAGTCCGAGCAATGAGCAGTTCTTC. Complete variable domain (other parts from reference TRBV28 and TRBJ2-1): DVKVTQSSRYLVKRTGEKVFLECVQDMDHENMFWYRQDPGLGLRLIYFSYDVKMKEKGDIPEGYSVSREKKERFSLILESASTNQTSMYLCASSPSNEQFFGPGTRLTVL.

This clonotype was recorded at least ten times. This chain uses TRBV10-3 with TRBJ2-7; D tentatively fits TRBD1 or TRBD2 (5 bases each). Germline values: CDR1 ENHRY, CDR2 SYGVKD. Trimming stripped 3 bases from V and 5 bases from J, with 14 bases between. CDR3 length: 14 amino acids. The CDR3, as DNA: TGTGCCATCAGTGATGCCTGGGACGGGGACGAGCAGTACGTC. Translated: CAISDAWDGDEQYV.